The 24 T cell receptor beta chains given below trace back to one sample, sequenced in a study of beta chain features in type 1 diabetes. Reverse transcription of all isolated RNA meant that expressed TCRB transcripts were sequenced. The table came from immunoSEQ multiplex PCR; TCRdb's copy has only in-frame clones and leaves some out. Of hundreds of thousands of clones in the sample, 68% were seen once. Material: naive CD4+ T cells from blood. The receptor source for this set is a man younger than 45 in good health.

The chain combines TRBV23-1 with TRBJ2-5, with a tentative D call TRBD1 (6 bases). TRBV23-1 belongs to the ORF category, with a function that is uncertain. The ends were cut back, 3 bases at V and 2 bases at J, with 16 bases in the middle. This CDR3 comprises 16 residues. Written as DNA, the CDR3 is TGCGCCAGCAGTCAGCCGACGGACGGGACACAAGAGACCCAGTACTTC. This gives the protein CASSQPTDGTQETQYF.

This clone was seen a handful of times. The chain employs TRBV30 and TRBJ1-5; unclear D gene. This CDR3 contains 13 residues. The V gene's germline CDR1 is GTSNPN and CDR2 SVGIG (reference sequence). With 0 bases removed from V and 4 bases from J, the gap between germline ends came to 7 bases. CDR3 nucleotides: TGTGCCTGGAGTGTGACGGATAATCAGCCCCAGCATTTT. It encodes CAWSVTDNQPQHF.

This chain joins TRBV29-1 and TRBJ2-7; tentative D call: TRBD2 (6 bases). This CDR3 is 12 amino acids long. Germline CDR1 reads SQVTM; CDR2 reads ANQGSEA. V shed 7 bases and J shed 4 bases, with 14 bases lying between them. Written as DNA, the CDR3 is TGCAGCGCGGCGGGACTGACTTACGAGCAGTACTTC. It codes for CSAAGLTYEQYF.

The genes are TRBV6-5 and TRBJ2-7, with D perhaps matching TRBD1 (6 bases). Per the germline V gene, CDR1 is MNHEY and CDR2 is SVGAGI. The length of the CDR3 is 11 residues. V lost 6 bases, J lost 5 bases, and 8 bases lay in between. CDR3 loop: CASRQGDEQYF. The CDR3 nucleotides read TGTGCCAGCAGACAGGGTGACGAGCAGTACTTC.

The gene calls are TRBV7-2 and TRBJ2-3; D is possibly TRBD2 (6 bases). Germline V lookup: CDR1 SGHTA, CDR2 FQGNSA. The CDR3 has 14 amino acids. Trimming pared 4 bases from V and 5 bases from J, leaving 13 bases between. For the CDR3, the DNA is TGTGCCAGCAGCTCGGCGGGACCTATAGATACGCAGTATTTT. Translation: CASSSAGPIDTQYF.

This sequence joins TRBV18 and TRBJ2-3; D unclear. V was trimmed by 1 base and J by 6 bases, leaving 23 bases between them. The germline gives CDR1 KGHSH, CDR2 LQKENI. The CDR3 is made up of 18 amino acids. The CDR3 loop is CASSPRQTEENNPDTQYF. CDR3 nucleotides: TGTGCCAGCTCACCACGGCAAACAGAGGAAAACAATCCGGATACGCAGTATTTT.

The CDR3 protein is CASSQDQNSNQPQHF. In nucleotides, the CDR3 is TGTGCCAGCAGCCAAGATCAGAATAGCAATCAGCCCCAGCATTTT. The chain links TRBV4-2 to TRBJ1-5; D not certain. In germline, CDR1 is LGHNA, CDR2 YNFKEQ. The V and J ends lost 0 bases and 0 bases respectively, with 6 bases between them. The CDR3 length is 15 residues.

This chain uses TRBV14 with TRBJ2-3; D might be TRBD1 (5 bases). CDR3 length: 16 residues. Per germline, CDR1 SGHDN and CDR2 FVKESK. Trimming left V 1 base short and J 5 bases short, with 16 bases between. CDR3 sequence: CASSQGARGAEDTQYF. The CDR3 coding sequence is TGTGCCAGCAGCCAAGGAGCAAGGGGCGCAGAAGATACGCAGTATTTT.

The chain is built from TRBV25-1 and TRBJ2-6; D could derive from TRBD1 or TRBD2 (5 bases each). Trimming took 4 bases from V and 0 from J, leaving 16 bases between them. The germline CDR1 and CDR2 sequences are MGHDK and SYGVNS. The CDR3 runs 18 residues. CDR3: CASSGTLGTFSGANVLTF. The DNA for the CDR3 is TGTGCCAGCAGTGGGACCCTGGGGACGTTCTCTGGGGCCAACGTCCTGACTTTC.

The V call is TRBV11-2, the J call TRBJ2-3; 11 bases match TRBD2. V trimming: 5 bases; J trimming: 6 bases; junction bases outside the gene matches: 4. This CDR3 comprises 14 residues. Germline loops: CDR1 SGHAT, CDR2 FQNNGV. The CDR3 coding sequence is TGTGCCAGCAGCCCAGTAGCGGGAGGGGATACGCAGTATTTT. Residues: CASSPVAGGDTQYF.

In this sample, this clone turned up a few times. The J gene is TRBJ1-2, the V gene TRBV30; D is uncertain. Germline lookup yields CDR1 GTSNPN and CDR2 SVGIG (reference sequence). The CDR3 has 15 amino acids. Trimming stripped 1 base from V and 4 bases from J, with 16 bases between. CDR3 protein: CAWSGGKVLAYGYTF. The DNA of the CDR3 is TGTGCCTGGAGTGGAGGGAAGGTTTTGGCCTATGGCTACACCTTC.

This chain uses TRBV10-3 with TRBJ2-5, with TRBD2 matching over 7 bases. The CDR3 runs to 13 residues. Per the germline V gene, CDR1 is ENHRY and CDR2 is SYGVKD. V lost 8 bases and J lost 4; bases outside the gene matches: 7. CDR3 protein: CAIGGTTGETQYF. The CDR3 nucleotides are TGTGCCATCGGCGGGACTACCGGAGAGACCCAGTACTTC.

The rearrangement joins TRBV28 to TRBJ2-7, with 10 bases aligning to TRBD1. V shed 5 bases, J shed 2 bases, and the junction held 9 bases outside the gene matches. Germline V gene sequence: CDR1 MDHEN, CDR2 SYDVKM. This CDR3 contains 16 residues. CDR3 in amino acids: CASSGPLGTGAYEQYF. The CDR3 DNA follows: TGTGCCAGCAGTGGACCCCTGGGGACAGGGGCCTACGAGCAGTACTTC.

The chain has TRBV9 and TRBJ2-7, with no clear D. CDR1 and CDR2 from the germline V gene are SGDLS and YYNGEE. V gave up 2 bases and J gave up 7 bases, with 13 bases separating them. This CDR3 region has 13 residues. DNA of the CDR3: TGTGCCAGCAGCGTTAGCAGTCCCGGGGAGCAGTACTTC. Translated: CASSVSSPGEQYF. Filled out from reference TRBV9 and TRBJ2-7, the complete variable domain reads DSGVTQTPKHLITATGQRVTLRCSPRSGDLSVYWYQQSLDQGLQFLIQYYNGEERAKGNILERFSAQQFPDLHSELNLSSLELGDSALYFCASSVSSPGEQYFGPGTRLTVT.

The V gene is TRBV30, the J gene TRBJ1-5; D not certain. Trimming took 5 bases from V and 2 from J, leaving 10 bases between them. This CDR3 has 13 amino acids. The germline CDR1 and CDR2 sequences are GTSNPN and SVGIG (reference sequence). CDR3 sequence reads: CAWGLRGNQPQHF. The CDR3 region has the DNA TGTGCCTGGGGCCTTAGAGGCAATCAGCCCCAGCATTTT.

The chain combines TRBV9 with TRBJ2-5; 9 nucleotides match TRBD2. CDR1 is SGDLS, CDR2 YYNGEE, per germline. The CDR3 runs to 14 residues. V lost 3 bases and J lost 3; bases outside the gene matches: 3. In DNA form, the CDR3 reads TGTGCCAGCAGCGATAGCGGGGGCAAAGAGACCCAGTACTTC. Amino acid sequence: CASSDSGGKETQYF.

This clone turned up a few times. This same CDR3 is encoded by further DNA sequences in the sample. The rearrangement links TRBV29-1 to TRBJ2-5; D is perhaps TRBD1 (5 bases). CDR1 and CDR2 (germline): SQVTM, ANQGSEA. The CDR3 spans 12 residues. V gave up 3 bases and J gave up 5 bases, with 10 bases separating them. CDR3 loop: CSVEGSGETQYF. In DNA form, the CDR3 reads TGCAGCGTTGAGGGGTCAGGGGAGACCCAGTACTTC. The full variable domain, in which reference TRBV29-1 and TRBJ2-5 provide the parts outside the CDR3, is SAVISQKPSRDICQRGTSLTIQCQVDSQVTMMFWYRQQPGQSLTLIATANQGSEATYESGFVIDKFPISRPNLTFSTLTVSNMSPEDSSIYLCSVEGSGETQYFGPGTRLLVL.

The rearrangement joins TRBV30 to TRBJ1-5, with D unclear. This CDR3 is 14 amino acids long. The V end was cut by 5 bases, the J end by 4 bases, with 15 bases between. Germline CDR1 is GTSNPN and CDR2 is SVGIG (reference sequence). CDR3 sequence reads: CAWADGKGNQPQHF. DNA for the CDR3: TGTGCCTGGGCCGACGGGAAGGGAAATCAGCCCCAGCATTTT.

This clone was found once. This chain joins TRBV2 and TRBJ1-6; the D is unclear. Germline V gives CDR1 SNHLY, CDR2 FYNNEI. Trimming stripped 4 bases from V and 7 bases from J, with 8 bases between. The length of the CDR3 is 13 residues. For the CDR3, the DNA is TGTGCCAGCAGTGGGTCGGGAAATTCACCCCTCCACTTT. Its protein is CASSGSGNSPLHF. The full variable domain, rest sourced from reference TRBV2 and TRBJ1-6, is EPEVTQTPSHQVTQMGQEVILRCVPISNHLYFYWYRQILGQKVEFLVSFYNNEISEKSEIFDDQFSVERPDGSNFTLKIRSTKLEDSAMYFCASSGSGNSPLHFGNGTRLTVT.

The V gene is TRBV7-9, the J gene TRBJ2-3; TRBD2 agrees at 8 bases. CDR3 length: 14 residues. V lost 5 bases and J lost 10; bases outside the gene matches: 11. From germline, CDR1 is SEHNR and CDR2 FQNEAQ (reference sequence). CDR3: CASSTTGMREAQYF. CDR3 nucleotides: TGTGCCAGCAGCACCACAGGGATGCGGGAGGCGCAGTATTTT.

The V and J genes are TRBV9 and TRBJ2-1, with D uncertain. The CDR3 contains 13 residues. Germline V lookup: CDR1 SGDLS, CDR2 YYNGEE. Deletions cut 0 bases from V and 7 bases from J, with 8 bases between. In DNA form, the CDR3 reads TGTGCCAGCAGCGTAGCTACGGAGAATGAGCAGTTCTTC. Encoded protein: CASSVATENEQFF.

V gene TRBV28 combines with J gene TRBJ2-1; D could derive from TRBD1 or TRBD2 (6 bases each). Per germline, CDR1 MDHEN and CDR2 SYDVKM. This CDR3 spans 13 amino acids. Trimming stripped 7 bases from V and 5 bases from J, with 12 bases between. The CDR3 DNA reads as TGTGCCAGCACCGAGGGGGGTAACAATGAGCAGTTCTTC. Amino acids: CASTEGGNNEQFF.

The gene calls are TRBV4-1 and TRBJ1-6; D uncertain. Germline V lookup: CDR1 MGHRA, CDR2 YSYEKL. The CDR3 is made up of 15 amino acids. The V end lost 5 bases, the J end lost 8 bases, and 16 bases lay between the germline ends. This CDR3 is CASSGGRAMHSPLHF. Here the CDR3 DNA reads TGCGCCAGCAGCGGTGGGAGGGCCATGCATTCACCCCTCCACTTT.

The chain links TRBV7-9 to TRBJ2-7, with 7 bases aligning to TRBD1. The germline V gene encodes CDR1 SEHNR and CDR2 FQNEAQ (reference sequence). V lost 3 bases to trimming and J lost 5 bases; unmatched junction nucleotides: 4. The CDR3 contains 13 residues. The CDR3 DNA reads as TGTGCCAGCAGCTTGGGACAGAGGAACGAGCAGTACTTC. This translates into CASSLGQRNEQYF.